The rows below give T cell receptor beta chains drawn from one sample of a study of control samples from healthy donors and cancer patients. Some clones are missing from TCRdb's copy, which holds only in-frame ones; the method was immunoSEQ multiplex PCR. The table shows tens of thousands of clones, with roughly 83% occurring only once. Specimen: blood. Source of these receptors: a man in his sixties in good health. Both conserved end residues are part of each CDR3. Each record gives: D gene, clone size, V gene, J gene, CDR3 DNA, CDR3 protein. D genes are given only for firm matches. A clone size is listed for some rows: how often the clone was seen (once, few, many), or a class if it is expanded.

>.|.|TRBV27|TRBJ1-5
TGTGCCAGCAGTTTGGCAGGGGTGAATCAGCCCCAGCATTTT
CASSLAGVNQPQHF
>TRBD1|once|TRBV4-3|TRBJ1-2
TGCGCCAGCAGCCAGGAAATTAACAGGGGCGCGAACTATGGCTACACCTTC
CASSQEINRGANYGYTF
>.|.|TRBV7-9|TRBJ1-2
TGTGCCAGCAGCTTAAAAAGACGGACCGCGGTCGGCTACACCTTC
CASSLKRRTAVGYTF
>.|.|TRBV27|TRBJ1-1
TGTGCCAGCAGTTTAATAAGTCGGGGTCCTGAAGCTTTCTTT
CASSLISRGPEAFF
>TRBD2|once|TRBV7-2|TRBJ2-7
TGTGCCAGCAGCTTAAGGGCTAGCGGGGGGAGATACGAGCAGTACTTC
CASSLRASGGRYEQYF
>.|.|TRBV5-4|TRBJ1-1
TGTGCCAGCAGCCCAGAGATAGGCACAAGAAACACTGAAGCTTTCTTT
CASSPEIGTRNTEAFF
>.|.|TRBV5-4|TRBJ1-4
TGTGCCAGCAGCTTGGACAGGGCTAGTAGTCCTAATGAAAAACTGTTTTTT
CASSLDRASSPNEKLFF
>.|once|TRBV28|TRBJ2-7
TGTGCCAGCAGTTTTACGGGACCGCGCTACGAGCAGTACTTC
CASSFTGPRYEQYF
>TRBD1|.|TRBV19|TRBJ1-1
TGTGCCAGTAGGCGCCTACAGGGGGCGGCTGAAGCTTTCTTT
CASRRLQGAAEAFF
>.|few|TRBV2|TRBJ1-5
TGTGCCAGCAGCTTGGGCCTCGACCGGCCCCAGCATTTT
CASSLGLDRPQHF
>.|.|TRBV4-3|TRBJ1-2
TGCGCCAGCAGCCAAGACCCCGAGGTTAACTATGGCTACACCTTC
CASSQDPEVNYGYTF
>.|.|TRBV6-2/TRBV6-3|TRBJ1-2
TGTGCCAGCAGTTACTCAGGGGGAGGCTATGGCTACACCTTC
CASSYSGGGYGYTF
>.|.|TRBV18|TRBJ2-4
TGTGCCAGCTCACCCGGGATAGCCAAAAACATTCAGTACTTC
CASSPGIAKNIQYF
>.|.|TRBV6-5|TRBJ2-7
TGTGCCAGCAGGGTCGGTGACGAGCAGTACTTC
CASRVGDEQYF
>TRBD2|.|TRBV5-1|TRBJ2-1
TGCGCCAGCAGCTTGGTAGCTAGCGGGGGTTACAATGAGCAGTTCTTC
CASSLVASGGYNEQFF
>TRBD1|.|TRBV29-1|TRBJ1-1
TGCAGCGTGGGGACAGCTGAAGCTTTCTTT
CSVGTAEAFF
>TRBD2|.|TRBV5-6|TRBJ2-1
TGTGCCAGCAGCTCAACGGGACTAGCGCTGAATGAGCAGTTCTTC
CASSSTGLALNEQFF
>TRBD2|.|TRBV19|TRBJ2-5
TGTGCCAGTAGTATGGGGACTAGCCCAGAGACCCAGTACTTC
CASSMGTSPETQYF
>.|.|TRBV2|TRBJ1-4
TGTGCCAGCAGTGAGTGGGCAGTGGCTAATGAAAAACTGTTTTTT
CASSEWAVANEKLFF
>TRBD1|.|TRBV4-1|TRBJ2-7
TGCGCCAGCAGCCAAGGCTCCGGGACAGCCTCCTACGAGCAGTACTTC
CASSQGSGTASYEQYF
>.|.|TRBV7-3|TRBJ2-5
TGTGCCAGCAGCCACGAGAGGGAGGAGACCCAGTACTTC
CASSHEREETQYF
>.|once|TRBV6-4|TRBJ1-1
TGTGCCAGCAGTGAATACCCGGCCCGGCGGACCACTGAAGCTTTCTTT
CASSEYPARRTTEAFF
>.|.|TRBV7-2|TRBJ1-1
TGTGCCAGCAGCATCGTCCAGGGTACTGAAGCTTTCTTT
CASSIVQGTEAFF
>.|.|TRBV29-1|TRBJ1-2
TGCAGCGTGGAACCGGGGCTCTATGGCTACACCTTC
CSVEPGLYGYTF
>.|once|TRBV29-1|TRBJ1-1
TGCAGCGTTAGGCGGGGCAGGGAGGGGGCTTTCTTT
CSVRRGREGAFF
>.|.|TRBV30|TRBJ1-3
TGTGCCTGGAGTGTACCAGGGAGTGTCGGAAACACCATATATTTT
CAWSVPGSVGNTIYF
>.|.|TRBV4-2|TRBJ1-2
TGTGCCAGCAGCCAAGACTACAGGGAGGTCCACCTTAGTTATGGCTACACCTTC
CASSQDYREVHLSYGYTF
>.|.|TRBV6-5|TRBJ1-6
TGTGCCAGCAGTTACTCGAGTAGTCAGGTCCATTCACCCCTCCACTTT
CASSYSSSQVHSPLHF
>.|.|TRBV24-1|TRBJ1-3
TGTGCCACCAGTGATCACAAGGGGTCTGGAAACACCATATATTTT
CATSDHKGSGNTIYF
>.|once|TRBV5-1|TRBJ1-2
TGCGCCAGCAGCTCGTCCGGGACCCAGGTCGGGACCTTC
CASSSSGTQVGTF
>.|.|TRBV21-1|TRBJ2-1
TGTGCCAGCAGCAAAGCCCCTTACAGGGGGTGGTCGGACAATGAGCAGTTCTTC
CASSKAPYRGWSDNEQFF
>.|.|TRBV11-2|TRBJ1-6
TGTGCCAGCAGCTTACTAAGCGGGGGCCGGAGCTCCTATAATTCACCCCTCCACTTT
CASSLLSGGRSSYNSPLHF
>.|.|TRBV7-2|TRBJ1-1
TGTGCCAGCACTCGAACGGGACTCAGGAACACTGAAGCTTTCTTT
CASTRTGLRNTEAFF
>TRBD1|.|TRBV27|TRBJ1-1
TGTGCCAGCCAGGACAGGATGAACACTGAAGCTTTCTTT
CASQDRMNTEAFF
>TRBD1|.|TRBV5-8|TRBJ1-5
TGTGCCAGCAGCTGGACAGGGTTCCTCAATCAGCCCCAGCATTTT
CASSWTGFLNQPQHF
>TRBD1|once|TRBV19|TRBJ1-6
TGTGCCAGTACCACTTCCGGACAGGGGAATTCACCCCTCCACTTT
CASTTSGQGNSPLHF
>.|.|TRBV7-2|TRBJ1-3
TGTGCCAGCACCCCCACCATCTCTGGAAACACCATATATTTT
CASTPTISGNTIYF
>.|.|TRBV28|TRBJ1-3
TGTGCCAGCAGTTTATGGTCTGGAAACACCATATATTTT
CASSLWSGNTIYF
>.|.|TRBV6-2/TRBV6-3|TRBJ1-1
TGTGCCAGCAGTTTCGGGGGGGTGAACACTGAAGCTTTCTTT
CASSFGGVNTEAFF
>.|few|TRBV3-1/TRBV3-2|TRBJ1-6
TGTGCCAGCAGACCACAGGTATTCTATAATTCACCCCTCCACTTT
CASRPQVFYNSPLHF
>.|.|TRBV6-6|TRBJ2-3
TGTGCCAGCAAGAACACAGATACGCAGTATTTT
CASKNTDTQYF
>.|once|TRBV5-4|TRBJ2-3
TGTGCCAGTAAGGGGACAGATACGCAGTATTTT
CASKGTDTQYF
>TRBD1|.|TRBV10-3|TRBJ1-5
TGTGCCATCAGCCCGGGACAGGTTACTAATAGCAATCAGCCCCAGCATTTT
CAISPGQVTNSNQPQHF
>TRBD1|.|TRBV5-1|TRBJ2-1
TGCGCCAGCAGCGGATCCGGGACAGGGGGCTGGGAGCAGTTCTTC
CASSGSGTGGWEQFF
>.|.|TRBV12-3/TRBV12-4|TRBJ2-2
TGTGCCAGCAGTTTAGTTCCATCCGGGGAGCTGTTTTTT
CASSLVPSGELFF
>TRBD1|.|TRBV9|TRBJ1-2
TGTGCCAGCAGCGCCTCCTTCTCGACAGGGGGGAATGGCTACACCTTC
CASSASFSTGGNGYTF
>.|.|TRBV7-8|TRBJ2-7
TGTGCCAGCAGCTTAGGTCAGACGGAGCAGTACTTC
CASSLGQTEQYF
>TRBD2|.|TRBV9|TRBJ2-1
TGTGCCAGCAGCCGGACTAGCGAAATCAATGAGCAGTTCTTC
CASSRTSEINEQFF
>.|.|TRBV6-5|TRBJ2-5
TGTGCCAGCAGTTACTATCGCAGCCAGCAAGAGACCCAGTACTTC
CASSYYRSQQETQYF
>.|once|TRBV30|TRBJ1-5
TGTGCCTGGAGTGCGGGTAGCAATCAGCCCCAGCATTTT
CAWSAGSNQPQHF
>.|.|TRBV24-1|TRBJ2-2
TGTGCCACCAGTGATAGTGGGTCCCAGAACACCGGGGAGCTGTTTTTT
CATSDSGSQNTGELFF
>TRBD2|.|TRBV3-1/TRBV3-2|TRBJ2-3
TGTGCCAGCAGCCAAGCGACTAGCGGTTTCCGCACAGATACGCAGTATTTT
CASSQATSGFRTDTQYF
>.|.|TRBV19|TRBJ1-1
TGTGCCAGTATCCGTGAGGGGGGGCTCACTGAAGCTTTCTTT
CASIREGGLTEAFF
>TRBD2|.|TRBV11-2|TRBJ2-2
TGTGCCAGCAGCGAAACTAGCGGGATCACCGGGGAGCTGTTTTTT
CASSETSGITGELFF
>TRBD1|.|TRBV7-2|TRBJ2-7
TGTGCCAGCAGCTTAATCTCGACAGGGTACTTGAACGAGCAGTACTTC
CASSLISTGYLNEQYF
>.|.|TRBV21-1|TRBJ1-2
.
CASSEKAKVVGQGIDGYTF
>TRBD1|.|TRBV30|TRBJ2-3
TGTGCCGGTTCCGCCGGACAGGGGACGAGGAGGACGCAGTATTTT
CAGSAGQGTRRTQYF
>.|.|TRBV4-1|TRBJ1-5
TGCGCCAGCAGCCAATTGCTAGGACCCAGTACGGGGTCCCAGCATTTT
CASSQLLGPSTGSQHF
>TRBD1|.|TRBV2|TRBJ2-4
TGTGCCAGCACCCGGGACAGAACTATCAAAAACATTCAGTACTTC
CASTRDRTIKNIQYF